The rows below give T cell receptor beta chains drawn from one sample of a study of shared clonotypes between healthy human individuals. Some clones are missing from TCRdb's copy, which holds only in-frame ones; the method was immunoSEQ multiplex PCR. The sample contains about 2.1 million clones, roughly 95% of which appear only once. Source material: naive CD8+ T cells from PBMCs. All receptors come from a man between 18 and 29 years old in good health. Some clones in this sample may be carry-over from other donors' samples. Each CDR3 is given with its conserved first and last residue. The order of the fields is V gene, D gene, J gene, CDR3 DNA, CDR3 protein. The D gene is left open where the match is weak.

V: TRBV29-1
D: .
J: TRBJ1-3
DNA: TGCAGCGTCAATGCGGCCGGAGCAAGCGGAAACACCATATATTTT
CDR3: CSVNAAGASGNTIYF

V: TRBV28
D: TRBD2
J: TRBJ2-7
DNA: TGTGCCAGCAGCAGAACTAGCGGGAGCACCGAGCAGTACTTC
CDR3: CASSRTSGSTEQYF

V: TRBV7-9
D: TRBD1
J: TRBJ1-2
DNA: TGTGCCAGCAGCGGGCAAATGGTGACAGGGCTTTATGGCTACACCTTC
CDR3: CASSGQMVTGLYGYTF

V: TRBV4-3
D: .
J: TRBJ1-2
DNA: TGCGCCAGCAGCCTGACGGTAGGGAACTATGGCTACACCTTC
CDR3: CASSLTVGNYGYTF

V: TRBV6-1
D: .
J: TRBJ2-3
DNA: TGTGCCAGCAGTTCCATCGGGAACACAGATACGCAGTATTTT
CDR3: CASSSIGNTDTQYF

V: TRBV7-9
D: .
J: TRBJ1-2
DNA: TGTGCCAGCAGCTTAGGGCAGGGCTACACCTTC
CDR3: CASSLGQGYTF

V: TRBV7-9
D: .
J: TRBJ2-2
DNA: TGTGCCAGCAGCCCCATATTGGGGGGTCGGACCGGGGAGCTGTTTTTT
CDR3: CASSPILGGRTGELFF

V: TRBV13
D: TRBD1
J: TRBJ1-6
DNA: TGTGCCAGCAGCCGGACAGGGGCATATAATTCACCCCTCCACTTT
CDR3: CASSRTGAYNSPLHF

V: TRBV28
D: TRBD1
J: TRBJ1-2
DNA: TGTGCCAGCCAGGCAGGGGGCATTGATAGGTATGGCTACACCTTC
CDR3: CASQAGGIDRYGYTF

V: TRBV15
D: .
J: TRBJ2-4
DNA: TGTGCCACCAGCAGAGTGGGCCAAATCAGGTTC
CDR3: CATSRVGQIRF

V: TRBV11-2
D: .
J: TRBJ1-4
DNA: TGTGCCAGCAGCTTCTACGGGATTGGGGAAAAACTGTTTTTT
CDR3: CASSFYGIGEKLFF

V: TRBV27
D: .
J: TRBJ2-7
DNA: TGTGCCAGCAGTTTATCGACGGTCTCCTACGAGCAGTACTTC
CDR3: CASSLSTVSYEQYF

V: TRBV27
D: TRBD2
J: TRBJ2-1
DNA: TGTGCCAGCAGGGGGCTAGCGGGAGGGGTATCCTACAATGAGCAGTTCTTC
CDR3: CASRGLAGGVSYNEQFF

V: TRBV27
D: .
J: TRBJ2-2
DNA: TGTGCCAGCAGTCCACGAAACAGGGTACCCGGGGAGCTGTTTTTT
CDR3: CASSPRNRVPGELFF

V: TRBV4-1
D: .
J: TRBJ2-7
DNA: TGCGCCAGCAGCGCAGACCACTACGAGCAGTACTTC
CDR3: CASSADHYEQYF

V: TRBV6-1
D: .
J: TRBJ1-4
DNA: TGTGCCAGCAGTGAGCGGCAGGGATTGTTTTTT
CDR3: CASSERQGLFF

V: TRBV6-1
D: .
J: TRBJ2-7
DNA: TGTGCCAGCAGTCCCTTGCCACTCTCCTACGAGCAGTACTTC
CDR3: CASSPLPLSYEQYF